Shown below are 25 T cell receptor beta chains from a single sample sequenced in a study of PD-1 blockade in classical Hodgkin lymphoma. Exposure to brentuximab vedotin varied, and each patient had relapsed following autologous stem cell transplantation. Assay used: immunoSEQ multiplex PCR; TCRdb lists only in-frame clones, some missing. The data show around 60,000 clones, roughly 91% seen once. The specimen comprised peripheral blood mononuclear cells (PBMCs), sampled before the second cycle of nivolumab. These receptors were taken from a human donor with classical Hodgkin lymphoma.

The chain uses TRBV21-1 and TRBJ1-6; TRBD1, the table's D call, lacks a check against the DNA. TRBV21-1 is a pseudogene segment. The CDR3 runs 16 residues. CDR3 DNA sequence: TGTGCCAGCAGCAAAGGTCGACAGGGGCTTACTTCACCCCTCCACTTT. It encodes CASSKGRQGLTSPLHF.

The CDR3 spells CASSFKGQGTEQYF. The CDR3, as DNA: TGTGCCAGCAGCTTTAAGGGACAGGGGACCGAGCAGTACTTC. The V call is TRBV7-9, the J call TRBJ2-7, with TRBD1 matching 10 bases. The CDR3 totals 14 residues. Germline assignment: CDR1 SEHNR and CDR2 FQNEAQ (reference sequence). J gave up 6 bases and V 3 bases, and 5 bases lay outside the gene matches.

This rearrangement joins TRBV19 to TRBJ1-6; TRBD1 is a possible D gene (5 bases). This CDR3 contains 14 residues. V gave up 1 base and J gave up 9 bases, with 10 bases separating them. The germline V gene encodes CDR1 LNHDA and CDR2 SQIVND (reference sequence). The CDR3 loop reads CASSIGQSFSPLHF. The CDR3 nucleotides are TGTGCCAGTAGTATAGGACAGTCCTTTTCACCCCTCCACTTT.

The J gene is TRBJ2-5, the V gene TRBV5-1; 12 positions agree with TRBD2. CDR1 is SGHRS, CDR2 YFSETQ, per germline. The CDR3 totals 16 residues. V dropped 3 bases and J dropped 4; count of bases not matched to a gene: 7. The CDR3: CASSSTLTSGGETQYF. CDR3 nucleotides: TGCGCCAGCAGCTCCACGTTGACTAGCGGGGGAGAGACCCAGTACTTC.

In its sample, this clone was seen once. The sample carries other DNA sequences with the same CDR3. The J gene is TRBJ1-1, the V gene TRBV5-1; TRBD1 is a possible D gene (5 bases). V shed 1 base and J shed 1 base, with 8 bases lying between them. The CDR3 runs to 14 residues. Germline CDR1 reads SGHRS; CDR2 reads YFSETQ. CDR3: CASSLTGGNTEAFF. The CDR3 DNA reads TGCGCCAGCAGCTTGACCGGGGGGAACACTGAAGCTTTCTTT.

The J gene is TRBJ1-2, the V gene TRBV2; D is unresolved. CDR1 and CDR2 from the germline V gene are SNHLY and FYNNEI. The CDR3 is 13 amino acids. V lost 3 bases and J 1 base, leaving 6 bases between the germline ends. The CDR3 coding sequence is TGTGCCAGCAGTGAGGGAGGTAACTATGGCTACACCTTC. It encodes CASSEGGNYGYTF.

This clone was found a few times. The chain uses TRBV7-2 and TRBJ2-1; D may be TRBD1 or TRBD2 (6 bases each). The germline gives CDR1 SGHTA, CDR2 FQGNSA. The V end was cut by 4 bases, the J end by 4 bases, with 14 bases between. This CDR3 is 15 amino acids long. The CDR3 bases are TGTGCCAGCAGCTACCGGACGGGGGCATACAATGAGCAGTTCTTC. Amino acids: CASSYRTGAYNEQFF.

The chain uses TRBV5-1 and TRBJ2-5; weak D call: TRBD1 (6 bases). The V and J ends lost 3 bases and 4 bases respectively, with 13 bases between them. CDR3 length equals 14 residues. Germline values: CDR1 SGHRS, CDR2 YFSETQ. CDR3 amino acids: CASSSRAGVETQYF. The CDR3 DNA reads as TGCGCCAGCAGCTCTCGGGCAGGGGTAGAGACCCAGTACTTC.

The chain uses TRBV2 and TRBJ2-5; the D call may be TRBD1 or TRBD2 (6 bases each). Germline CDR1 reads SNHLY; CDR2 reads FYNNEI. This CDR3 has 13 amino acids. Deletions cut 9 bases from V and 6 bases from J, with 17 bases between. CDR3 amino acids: CASRGLGSQTQYF. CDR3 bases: TGTGCCAGTCGGGGGCTCGGGAGTCAGACCCAGTACTTC.

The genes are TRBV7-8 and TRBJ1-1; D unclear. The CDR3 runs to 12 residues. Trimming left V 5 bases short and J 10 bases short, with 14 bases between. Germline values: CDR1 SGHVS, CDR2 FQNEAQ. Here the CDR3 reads CASSPSGSGAFF. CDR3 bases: TGTGCCAGCAGCCCCTCAGGTAGTGGAGCTTTCTTT.

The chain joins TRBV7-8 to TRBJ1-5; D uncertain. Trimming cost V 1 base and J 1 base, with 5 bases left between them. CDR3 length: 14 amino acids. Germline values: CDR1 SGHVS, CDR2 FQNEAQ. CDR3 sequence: CASSLVQSNQPQHF. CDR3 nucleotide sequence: TGTGCCAGCAGCTTAGTACAGAGCAATCAGCCCCAGCATTTT.

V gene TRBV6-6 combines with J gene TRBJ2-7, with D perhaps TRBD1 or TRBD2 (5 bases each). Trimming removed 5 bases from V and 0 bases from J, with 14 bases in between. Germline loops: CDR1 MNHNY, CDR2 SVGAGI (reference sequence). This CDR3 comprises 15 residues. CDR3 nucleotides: TGTGCCAGCAGTCAGACCGGGACCACCTCCTACGAGCAGTACTTC. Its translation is CASSQTGTTSYEQYF.

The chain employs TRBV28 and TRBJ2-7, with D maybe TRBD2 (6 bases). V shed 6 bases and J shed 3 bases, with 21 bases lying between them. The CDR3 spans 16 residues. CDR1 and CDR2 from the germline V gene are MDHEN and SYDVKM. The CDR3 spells CASSTPSGTQHYEQYF. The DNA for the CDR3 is TGTGCCAGCAGCACCCCCTCCGGGACTCAGCACTACGAGCAGTACTTC.

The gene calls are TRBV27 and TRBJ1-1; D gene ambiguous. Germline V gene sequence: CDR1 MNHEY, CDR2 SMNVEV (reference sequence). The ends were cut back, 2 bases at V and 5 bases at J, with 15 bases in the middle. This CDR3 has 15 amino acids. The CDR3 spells CASSLQGSRSTEAFF. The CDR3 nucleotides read TGTGCCAGCAGTTTACAAGGGTCTAGAAGTACTGAAGCTTTCTTT.

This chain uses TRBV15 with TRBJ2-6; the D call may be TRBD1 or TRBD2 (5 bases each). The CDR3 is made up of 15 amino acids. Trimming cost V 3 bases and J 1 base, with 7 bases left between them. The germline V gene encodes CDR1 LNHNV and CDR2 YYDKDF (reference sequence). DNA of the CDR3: TGTGCCACCAGCAGTGGGGGTTCTGGGGCCAACGTCCTGACTTTC. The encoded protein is CATSSGGSGANVLTF.

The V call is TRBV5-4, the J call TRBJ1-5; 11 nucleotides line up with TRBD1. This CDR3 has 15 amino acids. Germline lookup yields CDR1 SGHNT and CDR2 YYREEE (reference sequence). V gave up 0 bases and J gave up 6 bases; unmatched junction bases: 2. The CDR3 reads CASSLDGTGGQPQHF. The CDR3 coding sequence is TGTGCCAGCAGCTTGGATGGGACAGGGGGTCAGCCCCAGCATTTT. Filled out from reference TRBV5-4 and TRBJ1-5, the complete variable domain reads ETGVTQSPTHLIKTRGQQVTLRCSSQSGHNTVSWYQQALGQGPQFIFQYYREEENGRGNFPPRFSGLQFPNYSSELNVNALELDDSALYLCASSLDGTGGQPQHFGDGTRLSIL.

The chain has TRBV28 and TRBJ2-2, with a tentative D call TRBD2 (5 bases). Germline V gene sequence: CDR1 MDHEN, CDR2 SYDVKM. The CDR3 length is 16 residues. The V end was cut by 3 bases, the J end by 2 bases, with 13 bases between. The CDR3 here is CASSFLVRGNTGELFF. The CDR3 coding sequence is TGTGCCAGCAGTTTCCTCGTACGGGGAAACACCGGGGAGCTGTTTTTT.

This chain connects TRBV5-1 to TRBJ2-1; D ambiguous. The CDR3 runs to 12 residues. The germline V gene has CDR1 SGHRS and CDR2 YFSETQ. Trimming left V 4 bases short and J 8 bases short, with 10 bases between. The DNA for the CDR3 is TGCGCCAGCAGCCTTGACAATTATGAGCAGTTCTTC. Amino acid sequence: CASSLDNYEQFF.

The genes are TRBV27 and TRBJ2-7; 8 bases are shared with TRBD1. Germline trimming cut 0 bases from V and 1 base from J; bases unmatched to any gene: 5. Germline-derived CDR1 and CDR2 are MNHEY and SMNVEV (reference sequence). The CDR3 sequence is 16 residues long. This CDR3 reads CASSLSRDRPSYEQYF. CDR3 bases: TGTGCCAGCAGTTTATCCCGGGACAGGCCGTCCTACGAGCAGTACTTC.

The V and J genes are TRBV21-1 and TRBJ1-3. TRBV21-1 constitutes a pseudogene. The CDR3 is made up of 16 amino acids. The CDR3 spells CASSKLTETSGNTIYF. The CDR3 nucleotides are TGTGCCAGCAGCAAATTGACGGAAACCTCTGGAAACACCATATATTTT.

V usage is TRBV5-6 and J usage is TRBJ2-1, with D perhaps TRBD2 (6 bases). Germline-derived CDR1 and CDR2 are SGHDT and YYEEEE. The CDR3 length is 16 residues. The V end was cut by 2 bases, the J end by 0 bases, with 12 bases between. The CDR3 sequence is CASSFTAGSSYNEQFF. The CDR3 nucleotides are TGTGCCAGCAGCTTCACGGCGGGGAGCTCCTACAATGAGCAGTTCTTC.

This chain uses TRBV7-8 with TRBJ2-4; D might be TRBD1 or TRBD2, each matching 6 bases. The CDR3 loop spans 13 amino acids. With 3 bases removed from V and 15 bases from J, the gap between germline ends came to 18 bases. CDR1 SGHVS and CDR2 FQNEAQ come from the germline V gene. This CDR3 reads CASSLAGGPARYF. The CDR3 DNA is TGTGCCAGCAGCTTGGCCGGGGGCCCCGCCAGGTACTTC.

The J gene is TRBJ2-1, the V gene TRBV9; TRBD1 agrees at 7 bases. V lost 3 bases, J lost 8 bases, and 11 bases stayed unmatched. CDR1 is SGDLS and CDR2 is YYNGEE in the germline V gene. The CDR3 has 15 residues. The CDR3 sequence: CASSGETGMNDEQFF. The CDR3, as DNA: TGTGCCAGCAGCGGCGAGACAGGGATGAACGATGAGCAGTTCTTC.

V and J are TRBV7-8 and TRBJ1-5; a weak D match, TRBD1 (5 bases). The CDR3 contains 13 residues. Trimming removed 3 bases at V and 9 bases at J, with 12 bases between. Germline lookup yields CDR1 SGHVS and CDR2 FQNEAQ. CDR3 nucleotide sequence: TGTGCCAGCAGCTTGTTGCGGGGCGGGCCCCAGCATTTT. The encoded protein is CASSLLRGGPQHF.

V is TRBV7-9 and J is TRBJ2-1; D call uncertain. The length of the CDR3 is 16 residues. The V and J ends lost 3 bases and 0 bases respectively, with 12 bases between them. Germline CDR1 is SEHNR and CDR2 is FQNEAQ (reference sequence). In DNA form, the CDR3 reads TGTGCCAGCAGCTTTTTCACAAGAAGCTCCTACAATGAGCAGTTCTTC. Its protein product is CASSFFTRSSYNEQFF. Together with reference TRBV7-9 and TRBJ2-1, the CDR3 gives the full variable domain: DTGVSQNPRHKITKRGQNVTFRCDPISEHNRLYWYRQTLGQGPEFLTYFQNEAQLEKSRLLSDRFSAERPKGSFSTLEIQRTEQGDSAMYLCASSFFTRSSYNEQFFGPGTRLTVL.